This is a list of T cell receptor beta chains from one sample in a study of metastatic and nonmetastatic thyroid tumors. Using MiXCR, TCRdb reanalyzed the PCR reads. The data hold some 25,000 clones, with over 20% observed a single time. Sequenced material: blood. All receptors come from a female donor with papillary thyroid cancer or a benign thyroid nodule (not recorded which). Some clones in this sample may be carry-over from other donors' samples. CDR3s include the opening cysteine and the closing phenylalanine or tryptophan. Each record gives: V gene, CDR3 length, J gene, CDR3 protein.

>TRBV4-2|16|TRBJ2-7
CASSQDSSGGMYEQYF
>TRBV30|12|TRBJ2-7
CAWDSGQIEQYF
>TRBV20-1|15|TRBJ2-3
CSAPSTSENPDTQYF
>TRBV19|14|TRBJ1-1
CASSRQGAAVEAFF
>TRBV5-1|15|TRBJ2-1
CASSNLAGTYNEQFF
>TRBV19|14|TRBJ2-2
CASSPDGNTGELFF
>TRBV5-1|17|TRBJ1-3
CASRGRGTSDAGNTIYF
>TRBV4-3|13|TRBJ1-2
CASSQNPGQGYTF
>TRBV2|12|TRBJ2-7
CARGTGGYEQYF
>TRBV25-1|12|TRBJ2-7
CASSELPYEQYF
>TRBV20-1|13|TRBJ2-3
CSASEGITDTQYF
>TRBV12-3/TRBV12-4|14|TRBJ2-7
CASSFGTGGYEQYF
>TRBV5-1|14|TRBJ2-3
CASSRWGFEGGKDF
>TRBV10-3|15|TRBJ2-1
CAIMVAGGPRNEQFF
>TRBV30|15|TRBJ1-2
CAWSAGVGGRDGYTF
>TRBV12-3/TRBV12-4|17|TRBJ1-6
CASSSSFRDSYDSPLHF
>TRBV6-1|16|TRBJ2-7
CASRTPWGAGGYEQYF
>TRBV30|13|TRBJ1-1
CAWILGVKTEAFF
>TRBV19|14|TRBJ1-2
CASSPDVDPYGYTF
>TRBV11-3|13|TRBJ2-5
CARSFGSVETQYF
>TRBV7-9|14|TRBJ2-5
CASSHGLAEETQYF
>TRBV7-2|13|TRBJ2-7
CASSLRDTPFQYF
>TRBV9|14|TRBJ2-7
CASSKAGVSYEQYF
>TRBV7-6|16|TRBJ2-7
CASSPLWGGPAYEQYF
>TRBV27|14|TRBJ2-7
CASSYGGTINEQYF
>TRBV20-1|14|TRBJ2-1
CSARGGSATNEQFF
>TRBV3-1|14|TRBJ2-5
CASSPLAGKETQYF
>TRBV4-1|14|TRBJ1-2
CASSQGGRDYGYTF
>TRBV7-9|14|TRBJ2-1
CASSWDRGPDEQFF
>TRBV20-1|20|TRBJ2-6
CSARDNRGTTFRGGPNVLTF
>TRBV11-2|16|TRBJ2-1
CASSLDSLAADNEQFF
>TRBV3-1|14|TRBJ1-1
CASSHRDGNTEAFF
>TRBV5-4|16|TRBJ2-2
CASSFGRGQNTGELFF
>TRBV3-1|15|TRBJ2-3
CASSQEPGGTDTQYF
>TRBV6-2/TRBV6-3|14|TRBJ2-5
CVTLRLAGWETQYF
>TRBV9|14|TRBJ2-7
CASSATGTGWEQYF
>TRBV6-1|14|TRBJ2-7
CASRVGTGGNEQYF
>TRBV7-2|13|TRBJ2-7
CASSLENGDEQYF
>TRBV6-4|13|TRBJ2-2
CASAGTMTGELFF
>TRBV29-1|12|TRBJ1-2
CSVDTKPYGYTF
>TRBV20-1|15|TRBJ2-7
CSASAGTGGSYEQYF
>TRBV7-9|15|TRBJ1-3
CASSSRTASGNTIYF
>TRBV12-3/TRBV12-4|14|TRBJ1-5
CASSPDISNQPQHF
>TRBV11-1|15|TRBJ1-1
CASSSQGPTNTEAFF
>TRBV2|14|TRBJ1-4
CASSGRGVNEKLFF
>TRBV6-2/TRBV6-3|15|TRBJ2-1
CASSFPAGGLNEQFF
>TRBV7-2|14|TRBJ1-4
CASSPQETVQKLFF
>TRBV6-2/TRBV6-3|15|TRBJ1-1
CASSPLPGRNTEAFF
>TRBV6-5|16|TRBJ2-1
CASSYPAGGGNYEQFF
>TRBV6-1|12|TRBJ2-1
CASIRDRCEQFF
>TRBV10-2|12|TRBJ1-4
CASSISQGKLFF
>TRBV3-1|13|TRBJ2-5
CASSQGRVETQYF
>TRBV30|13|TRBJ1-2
CAWAPGRGYGYTF
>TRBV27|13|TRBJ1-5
CATRGFGNQPQHF
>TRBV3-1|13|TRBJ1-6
CASSQGDNSPLHF
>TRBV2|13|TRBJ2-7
CASSVAGGVEQYF
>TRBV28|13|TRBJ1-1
CATNRGRMTEAFF
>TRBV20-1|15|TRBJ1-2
CSAGDREGGDYGYTF
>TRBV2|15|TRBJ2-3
CASKNGFSSTDTQYF